Shown below are 20 T cell receptor beta chains from a single sample sequenced in a study of blood T cells in healthy people across ages. A second PCR of roughly 7 to 11 cycles used a sample-barcoded 5' primer and a J-beta primer mix. TCRdb re-called the 5' RACE reads with MiXCR, one entry per CDR3 protein. The sample lists some 1.4 million distinct CDR3 sequences; about 43% were seen once. Sequencing was carried out using blood. Receptor source: a woman aged 18-29 years in good health.

This chain joins TRBV12-3 or TRBV12-4 and TRBJ2-5, with 10 bases that match TRBD2. The junction had 16 bases not matched to a gene; V was cut back by 7 bases and J by 11 bases. CDR3 length equals 15 residues. The CDR3: CASTQSGGAWNEQYF. The CDR3 coding sequence is TGTGCCAGCACCCAGAGCGGGGGGGCTTGGAATGAGCAGTACTTC.

This clonotype turned up a few times. The chain uses TRBV28 and TRBJ2-5; 10 nucleotides match TRBD2. CDR1 and CDR2 (germline): MDHEN, SYDVKM. Trimming removed 5 bases from V and 1 base from J; junction bases left unmatched: 7. The CDR3 runs 16 residues. CDR3: CASSGSAGGFQETQYF. Written as DNA, the CDR3 is TGTGCCAGCAGTGGCTCAGCGGGGGGGTTCCAAGAGACCCAGTACTTC.

The sample holds a few counts of this clonotype. The CDR3 bases are TGTGCCAGCCATCCCCCCGCCGGACAGGGGACACACGAGCAGTACTTC. Its protein is CASHPPAGQGTHEQYF. V gene TRBV6-1 combines with J gene TRBJ2-7, with 9 bases identical to TRBD1. The germline gives CDR1 MNHNS, CDR2 SASEGT. This CDR3 spans 16 amino acids. J lost 5 bases, V lost 8 bases, and 16 bases had no gene match.

This clonotype was seen a few times. The chain carries TRBV11-2 and TRBJ2-1, with 12 bases lining up with TRBD2. This CDR3 spans 16 amino acids. Trimming took 6 bases from V and 9 from J; bases not matched to a gene: 12. The germline V gene encodes CDR1 SGHAT and CDR2 FQNNGV. CDR3 DNA: TGTGCCAGCAGTCAACTAGCGGGGGGACGTGGTGGTGAGCAGTTCTTC. Protein product: CASSQLAGGRGGEQFF.

This clonotype has only a few counts. The rearrangement joins TRBV12-3 or TRBV12-4 to TRBJ2-3; maybe TRBD2 (5 bases). The CDR3 loop spans 11 amino acids. Trimming pared 5 bases from V and 8 bases from J, leaving 8 bases between. CDR3 sequence: CASSSGLTQYF. In DNA form, the CDR3 reads TGTGCCAGCAGTAGCGGACTTACGCAGTATTTT.

This clonotype has a handful of counts. This chain uses TRBV28 with TRBJ2-2; perhaps TRBD2 as D (6 bases). This CDR3 spans 11 amino acids. V was cut by 11 bases and J by 4 bases, with 8 bases left in between. Germline CDR1 MDHEN, CDR2 SYDVKM. CDR3 protein: CAGSGTGELFF. The CDR3 DNA is TGTGCCGGTAGCGGCACCGGGGAGCTGTTTTTT.

The CDR3 bases are TGTGCCAGCAGCCCCTTCGGGACAGGGGGCTCTGGGGCCAACGTCCTGACTTTC. This codes for CASSPFGTGGSGANVLTF. The chain links TRBV4-2 to TRBJ2-6; 11 positions match TRBD1. The CDR3 length is 18 residues. Trimming cost V 4 bases and J 0 bases; bases outside gene matches: 5. Germline-derived CDR1 and CDR2 are LGHNA and YNFKEQ.

The chain employs TRBV6-6 and TRBJ2-3; D is unresolved. Germline CDR1 is MNHNY and CDR2 is SVGAGI (reference sequence). The CDR3 covers 14 residues. Trimming cost V 6 bases and J 2 bases, with 12 bases left between them. The CDR3 DNA reads TGTGCCAGCAGCCGTATCGCTCCCACAGATACGCAGTATTTT. Translating gives CASSRIAPTDTQYF.

V is TRBV27 and J is TRBJ1-2; TRBD1 might be the D (6 bases). CDR3 length: 13 residues. From germline, CDR1 is MNHEY and CDR2 SMNVEV (reference sequence). With 6 bases removed from V and 5 bases from J, the gap between germline ends came to 13 bases. The CDR3: CASRGQLEYGYTF. The DNA for the CDR3 is TGTGCCAGCAGAGGACAGTTGGAATATGGCTACACCTTC.

This chain connects TRBV3-1 to TRBJ2-7; TRBD1 aligns across 9 bases. The V and J ends lost 4 bases and 3 bases, in that order; junction bases with no gene match: 7. Germline CDR1 is LGHDT and CDR2 is YNNKEL (reference sequence). This CDR3 is built from 15 residues. CDR3 in amino acids: CASSRPGTGNYEQYF. The CDR3 nucleotides are TGTGCCAGCAGCCGGCCCGGGACAGGGAACTACGAGCAGTACTTC.

The chain employs TRBV7-6 and TRBJ2-7; D might be TRBD1 or TRBD2, each matching 6 bases. The germline gives CDR1 SGHVS, CDR2 FNYEAQ. Trimming shortened V by 10 bases and J by 7 bases, and 29 bases separated the two germline ends. This CDR3 region has 16 residues. The CDR3 sequence is CANRDGGTGANNEQYF. DNA of the CDR3: TGTGCCAACAGGGACGGTGGGACGGGGGCCAACAATGAGCAGTACTTC.

This chain uses TRBV6-5 with TRBJ2-7, with TRBD1 matching over 9 bases. CDR3 length equals 14 residues. V dropped 5 bases and J dropped 1; count of bases not matched to a gene: 3. Germline V gene lookup returns CDR1 MNHEY and CDR2 SVGAGI. The CDR3: CASSTDRGSYEQYF. CDR3 DNA: TGTGCCAGCAGTACGGACAGGGGATCCTACGAGCAGTACTTC.

This rearrangement joins TRBV5-6 to TRBJ2-5, with D tentatively TRBD1 (6 bases). The end of the DNA is better explained by TRBJ2-4, so the J call may be wrong. The CDR3 has 15 amino acids. Germline V gene lookup returns CDR1 SGHDT and CDR2 YYEEEE. Written as DNA, the CDR3 is TGTGCCAGCAGCTTGGAAACCGGGACAACGGGCATTCAGTACTTC. Its protein is CASSLETGTTGIQYF.

This clonotype was observed many times. The chain recombines TRBV7-2 with TRBJ1-6; 8 bases are a match to TRBD1. V trimming: 6 bases; J trimming: 7 bases; junction bases outside the gene matches: 5. The CDR3 runs 14 residues. Germline CDR1 SGHTA, CDR2 FQGNSA. This CDR3 is CASSLSGGNSPLHF. As DNA, the CDR3 is TGTGCCAGCAGTTTATCAGGGGGCAATTCACCCCTCCACTTT.

The chain uses TRBV28 and TRBJ1-6; 7 nucleotides align to TRBD1. J gave up 7 bases and V 6 bases, and 6 bases lay outside the gene matches. The CDR3 length is 14 residues. Per the germline V gene, CDR1 is MDHEN and CDR2 is SYDVKM. The CDR3 DNA reads as TGTGCCAGCAGCCAAGCAGGGGGGAATTCACCCCTCCACTTT. Translating it yields CASSQAGGNSPLHF. Combining the CDR3 with reference TRBV28 and TRBJ1-6 gives the whole variable domain DVKVTQSSRYLVKRTGEKVFLECVQDMDHENMFWYRQDPGLGLRLIYFSYDVKMKEKGDIPEGYSVSREKKERFSLILESASTNQTSMYLCASSQAGGNSPLHFGNGTRLTVT.

The V gene is TRBV28, the J gene TRBJ2-1, with 7 bases fitting TRBD1. Germline V gene data show CDR1 as MDHEN and CDR2 as SYDVKM. CDR3 length: 14 amino acids. With 6 bases clipped from V and 5 bases from J, the junction kept 7 bases outside the gene matches. CDR3: CASSSGTVNNEQFF. DNA of the CDR3: TGTGCCAGCAGCTCCGGGACAGTTAACAATGAGCAGTTCTTC.

This clonotype was seen only a few times. The chain combines TRBV28 with TRBJ2-3; 7 nucleotides line up with TRBD1. This CDR3 is built from 17 residues. Unmatched junction bases numbered 12, after V lost 4 bases and J lost 2 bases. CDR1 and CDR2 from the germline V gene are MDHEN and SYDVKM. The CDR3 DNA reads as TGTGCCAGCAGTTACCCTCTGACAGGGAGTAACACAGATACGCAGTATTTT. The encoded protein is CASSYPLTGSNTDTQYF. Full variable domain (rest looked up from reference TRBV28 and TRBJ2-3): DVKVTQSSRYLVKRTGEKVFLECVQDMDHENMFWYRQDPGLGLRLIYFSYDVKMKEKGDIPEGYSVSREKKERFSLILESASTNQTSMYLCASSYPLTGSNTDTQYFGPGTRLTVL.

This rearrangement joins TRBV7-6 to TRBJ1-1; D is unclear. Germline CDR1 reads SGHVS; CDR2 reads FNYEAQ. This CDR3 contains 14 residues. The ends were cut back, 4 bases at V and 5 bases at J, with 14 bases in the middle. CDR3 sequence (DNA): TGTGCCAGCAGCTCGACCGTAAGCGGGACTGAAGCTTTCTTT. Residues: CASSSTVSGTEAFF.

V is TRBV6-5 and J is TRBJ1-6; TRBD1 agrees at 7 bases. V lost 2 bases and J lost 7; bases outside the gene matches: 2. The CDR3 is made up of 14 amino acids. CDR1 and CDR2 (germline): MNHEY, SVGAGI. CDR3 in amino acids: CASSYRGPNSPLHF. The CDR3 nucleotides read TGTGCCAGCAGTTACAGGGGGCCAAATTCACCCCTCCACTTT.

This clonotype appeared a few times. The DNA for the CDR3 is TGCGCCAGTAGCCACGGCAGGGCGCACCAAGAGACCCAGTACTTC. As protein: CASSHGRAHQETQYF. The V gene is TRBV5-1, the J gene TRBJ2-5; maybe TRBD1 (5 bases). Germline CDR1 is SGHRS and CDR2 is YFSETQ. V gave up 8 bases and J gave up 0 bases, with 17 bases separating them. This CDR3 is 15 amino acids long. The full variable domain, its missing parts supplied by reference TRBV5-1 and TRBJ2-5, is KAGVTQTPRYLIKTRGQQVTLSCSPISGHRSVSWYQQTPGQGLQFLFEYFSETQRNKGNFPGRFSGRQFSNSRSEMNVSTLELGDSALYLCASSHGRAHQETQYFGPGTRLLVL.